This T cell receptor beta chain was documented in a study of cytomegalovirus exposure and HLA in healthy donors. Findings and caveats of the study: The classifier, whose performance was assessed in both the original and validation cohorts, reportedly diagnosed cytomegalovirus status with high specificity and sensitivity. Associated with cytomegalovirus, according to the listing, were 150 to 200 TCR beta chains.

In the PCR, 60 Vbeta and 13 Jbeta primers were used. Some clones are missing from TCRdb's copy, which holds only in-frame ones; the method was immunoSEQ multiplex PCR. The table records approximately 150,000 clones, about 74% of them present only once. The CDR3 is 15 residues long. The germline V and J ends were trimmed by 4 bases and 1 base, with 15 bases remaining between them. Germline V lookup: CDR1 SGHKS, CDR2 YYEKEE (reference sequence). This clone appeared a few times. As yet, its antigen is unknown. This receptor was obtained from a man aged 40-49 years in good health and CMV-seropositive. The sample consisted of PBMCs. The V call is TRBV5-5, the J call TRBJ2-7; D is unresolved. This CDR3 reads CASSPRSTLSYEQYF. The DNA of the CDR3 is TGTGCCAGCAGCCCGAGATCCACGCTTTCCTACGAGCAGTACTTC. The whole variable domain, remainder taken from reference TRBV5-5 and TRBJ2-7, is DAGVTQSPTHLIKTRGQQVTLRCSPISGHKSVSWYQQVLGQGPQFIFQYYEKEERGRGNFPDRFSARQFPNYSSELNVNALLLGDSALYLCASSPRSTLSYEQYFGPGTRLTVT.